This TCR beta chain originates from a study of blood T cell repertoires in COVID-19. Background on the study: Samples came from the United States, Italy and Spain, spanning acute and convalescent COVID-19. From T cells, B-cell-depleted T cells, or PBMCs came the material, which was cDNA or gDNA.

Germline loops: CDR1 MNHEY, CDR2 SMNVEV (reference sequence). Trimming cost V 2 bases and J 4 bases; bases outside gene matches: 8. There are 16 residues in the CDR3. This clone has just a few counts. As processed by the authors: Amplification from reference gene primers served as the basis for estimated nucleated cell counts. The method was immunoSEQ multiplex PCR; TCRdb's version includes in-frame clones alone and lacks a portion of them. The DNA gave D and trimming, while V, J and clone size come from that table. The sample has about 140,000 clones, under 80% seen once; the top ten hold around 13%.

This sequence was found in a man at least 80 years old with acute or convalescent COVID-19. The rearrangement links TRBV27 to TRBJ2-3; 8 nucleotides agree with TRBD1. The sequenced sample consisted of peripheral blood. The CDR3 spells CASSLGFGQGSDTQYF. Here the CDR3 DNA reads TGTGCCAGCAGTTTAGGGTTCGGACAGGGATCAGATACGCAGTATTTT.